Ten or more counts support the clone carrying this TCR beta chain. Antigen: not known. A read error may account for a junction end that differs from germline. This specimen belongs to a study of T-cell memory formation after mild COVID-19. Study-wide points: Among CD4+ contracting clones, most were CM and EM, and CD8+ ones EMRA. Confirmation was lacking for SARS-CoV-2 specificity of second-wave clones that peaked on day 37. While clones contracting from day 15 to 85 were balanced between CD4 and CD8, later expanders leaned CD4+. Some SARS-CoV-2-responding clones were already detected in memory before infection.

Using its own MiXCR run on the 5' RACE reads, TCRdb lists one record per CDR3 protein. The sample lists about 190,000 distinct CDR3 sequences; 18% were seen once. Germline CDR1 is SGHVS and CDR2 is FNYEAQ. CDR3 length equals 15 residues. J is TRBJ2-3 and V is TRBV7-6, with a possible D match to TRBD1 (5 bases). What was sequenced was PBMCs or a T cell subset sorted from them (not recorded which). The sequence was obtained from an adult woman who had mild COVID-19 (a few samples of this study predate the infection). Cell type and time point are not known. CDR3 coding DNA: TGTGCCAGCAGGTTAGGGGTCGGGAGCACAGATACGCAGTATTTT. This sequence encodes CASRLGVGSTDTQYF.